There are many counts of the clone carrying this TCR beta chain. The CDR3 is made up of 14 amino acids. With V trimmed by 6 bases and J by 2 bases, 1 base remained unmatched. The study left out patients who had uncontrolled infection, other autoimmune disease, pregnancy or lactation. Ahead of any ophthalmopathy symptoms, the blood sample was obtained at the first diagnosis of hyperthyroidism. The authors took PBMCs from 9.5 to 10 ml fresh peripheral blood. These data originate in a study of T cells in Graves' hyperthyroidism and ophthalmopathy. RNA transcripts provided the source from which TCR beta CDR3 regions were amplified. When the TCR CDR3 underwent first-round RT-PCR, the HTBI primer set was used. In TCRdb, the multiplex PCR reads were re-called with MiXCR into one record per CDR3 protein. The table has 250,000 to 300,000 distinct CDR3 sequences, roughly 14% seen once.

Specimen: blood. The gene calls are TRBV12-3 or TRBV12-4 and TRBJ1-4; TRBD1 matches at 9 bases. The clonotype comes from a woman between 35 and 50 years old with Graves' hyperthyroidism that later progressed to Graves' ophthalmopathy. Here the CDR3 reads CASRGTGTNEKLFF. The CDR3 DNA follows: TGTGCCAGCAGAGGGACAGGGACTAATGAAAAACTGTTTTTT.